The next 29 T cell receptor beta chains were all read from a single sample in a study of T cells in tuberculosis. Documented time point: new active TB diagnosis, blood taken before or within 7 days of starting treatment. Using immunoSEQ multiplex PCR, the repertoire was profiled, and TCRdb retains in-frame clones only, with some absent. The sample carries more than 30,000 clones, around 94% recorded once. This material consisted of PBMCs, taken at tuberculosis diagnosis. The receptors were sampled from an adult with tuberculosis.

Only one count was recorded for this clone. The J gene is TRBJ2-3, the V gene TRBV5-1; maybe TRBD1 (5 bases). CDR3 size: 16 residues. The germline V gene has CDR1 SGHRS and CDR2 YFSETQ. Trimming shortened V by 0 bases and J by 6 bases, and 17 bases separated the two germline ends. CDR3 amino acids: CASSLDSAGPPDTQYF. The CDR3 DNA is TGCGCCAGCAGCTTGGATTCGGCAGGGCCCCCGGATACGCAGTATTTT.

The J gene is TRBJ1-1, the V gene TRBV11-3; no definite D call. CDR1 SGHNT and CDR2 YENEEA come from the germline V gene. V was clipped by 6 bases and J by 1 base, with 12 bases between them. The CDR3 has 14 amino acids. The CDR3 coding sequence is TGTGCCAGCAGGACGACATCGGCGAACACTGAAGCTTTCTTT. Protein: CASRTTSANTEAFF.

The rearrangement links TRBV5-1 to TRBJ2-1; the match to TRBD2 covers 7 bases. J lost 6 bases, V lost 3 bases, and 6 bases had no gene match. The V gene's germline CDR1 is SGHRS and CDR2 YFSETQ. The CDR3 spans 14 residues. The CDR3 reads CASSSEGGRNEQFF. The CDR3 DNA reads TGCGCCAGCAGCTCCGAGGGAGGGCGCAATGAGCAGTTCTTC.

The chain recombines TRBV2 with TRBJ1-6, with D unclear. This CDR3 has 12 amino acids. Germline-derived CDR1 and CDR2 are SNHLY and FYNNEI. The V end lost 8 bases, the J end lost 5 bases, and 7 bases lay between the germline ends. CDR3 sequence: CASFSDNSPLHF. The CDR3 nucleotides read TGTGCCAGCTTTTCCGATAATTCACCCCTCCACTTT.

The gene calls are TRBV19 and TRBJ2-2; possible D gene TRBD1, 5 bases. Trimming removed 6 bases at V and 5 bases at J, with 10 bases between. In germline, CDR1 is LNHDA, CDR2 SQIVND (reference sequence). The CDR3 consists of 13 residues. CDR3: CASSSRGTGELFF. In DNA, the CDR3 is TGTGCCAGTAGCTCAAGGGGTACCGGGGAGCTGTTTTTT.

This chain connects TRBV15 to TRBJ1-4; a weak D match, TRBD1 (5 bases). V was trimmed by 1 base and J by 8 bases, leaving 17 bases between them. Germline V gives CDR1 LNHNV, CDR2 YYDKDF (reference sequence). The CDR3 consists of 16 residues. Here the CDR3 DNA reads TGTGCCACCAGCAGAGCCCCCCAGGGCCCAGGAGAAAAACTGTTTTTT. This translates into CATSRAPQGPGEKLFF.

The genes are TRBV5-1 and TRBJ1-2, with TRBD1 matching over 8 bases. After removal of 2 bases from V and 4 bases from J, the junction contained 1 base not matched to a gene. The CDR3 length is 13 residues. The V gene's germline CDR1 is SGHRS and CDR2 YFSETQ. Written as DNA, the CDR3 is TGCGCCAGCAGCTTTGGACAGGGCTATGGCTACACCTTC. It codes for CASSFGQGYGYTF.

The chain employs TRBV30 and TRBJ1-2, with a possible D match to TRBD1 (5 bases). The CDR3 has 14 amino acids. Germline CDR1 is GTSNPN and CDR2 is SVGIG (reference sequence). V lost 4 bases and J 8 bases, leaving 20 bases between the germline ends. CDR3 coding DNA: TGTGCCTGGACTCAAGCGGGGGGTCTAAACGGCTACACCTTC. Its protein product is CAWTQAGGLNGYTF. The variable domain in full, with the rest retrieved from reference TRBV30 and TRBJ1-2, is SQTIHQWPATLVQPVGSPLSLECTVEGTSNPNLYWYRQAAGRGLQLLFYSVGIGQISSEVPQNLSASRPQDRQFILSSKKLLLSDSGFYLCAWTQAGGLNGYTFGSGTRLTVV.

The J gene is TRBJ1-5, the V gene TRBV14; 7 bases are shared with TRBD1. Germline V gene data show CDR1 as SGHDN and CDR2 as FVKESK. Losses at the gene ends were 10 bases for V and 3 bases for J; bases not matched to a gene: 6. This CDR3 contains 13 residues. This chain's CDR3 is CATRQGDNQPQHF. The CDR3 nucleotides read TGTGCCACGCGACAGGGCGACAATCAGCCCCAGCATTTT. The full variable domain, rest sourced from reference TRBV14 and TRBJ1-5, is EAGVTQFPSHSVIEKGQTVTLRCDPISGHDNLYWYRRVMGKEIKFLLHFVKESKQDESGMPNNRFLAERTGGTYSTLKVQPAELEDSGVYFCATRQGDNQPQHFGDGTRLSIL.

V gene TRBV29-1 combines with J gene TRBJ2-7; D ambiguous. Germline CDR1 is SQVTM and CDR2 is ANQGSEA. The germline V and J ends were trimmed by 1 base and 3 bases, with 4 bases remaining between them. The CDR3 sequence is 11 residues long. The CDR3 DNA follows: TGCAGCGTTGAAGGTCTCTACGAGCAGTACTTC. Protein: CSVEGLYEQYF.

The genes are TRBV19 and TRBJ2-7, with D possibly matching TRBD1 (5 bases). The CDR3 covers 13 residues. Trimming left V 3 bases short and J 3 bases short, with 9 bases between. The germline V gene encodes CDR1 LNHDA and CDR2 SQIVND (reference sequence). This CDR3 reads CASSIVDSYEQYF. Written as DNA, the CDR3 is TGTGCCAGTAGTATCGTTGACAGCTACGAGCAGTACTTC.

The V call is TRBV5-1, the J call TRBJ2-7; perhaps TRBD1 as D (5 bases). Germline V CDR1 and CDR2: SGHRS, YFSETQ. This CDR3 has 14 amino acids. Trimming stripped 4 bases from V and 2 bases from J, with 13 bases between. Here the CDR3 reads CASSPQGGTYEQYF. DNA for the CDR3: TGCGCCAGCAGCCCCCAGGGTGGCACCTACGAGCAGTACTTC.

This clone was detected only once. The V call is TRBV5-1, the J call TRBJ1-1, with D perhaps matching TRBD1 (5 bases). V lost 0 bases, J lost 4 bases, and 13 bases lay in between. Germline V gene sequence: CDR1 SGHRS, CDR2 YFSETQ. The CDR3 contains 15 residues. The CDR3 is CASSLVATAVTEAFF. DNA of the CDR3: TGCGCCAGCAGCTTGGTTGCGACAGCTGTCACTGAAGCTTTCTTT.

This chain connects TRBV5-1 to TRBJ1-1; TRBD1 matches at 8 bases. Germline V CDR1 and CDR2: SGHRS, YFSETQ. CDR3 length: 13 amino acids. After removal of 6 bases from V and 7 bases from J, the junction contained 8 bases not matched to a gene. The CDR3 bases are TGCGCCAGCATCCAGAACACAGGGGGTGAAGCTTTCTTT. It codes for CASIQNTGGEAFF.

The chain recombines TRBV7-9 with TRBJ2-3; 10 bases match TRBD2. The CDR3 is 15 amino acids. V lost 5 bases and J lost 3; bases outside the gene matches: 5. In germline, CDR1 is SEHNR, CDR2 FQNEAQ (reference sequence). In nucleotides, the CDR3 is TGTGCCAGCAGCCCACAGCGGGGGGGGACAGATACGCAGTATTTT. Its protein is CASSPQRGGTDTQYF. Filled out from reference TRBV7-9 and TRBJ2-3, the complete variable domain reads DTGVSQNPRHKITKRGQNVTFRCDPISEHNRLYWYRQTLGQGPEFLTYFQNEAQLEKSRLLSDRFSAERPKGSFSTLEIQRTEQGDSAMYLCASSPQRGGTDTQYFGPGTRLTVL.

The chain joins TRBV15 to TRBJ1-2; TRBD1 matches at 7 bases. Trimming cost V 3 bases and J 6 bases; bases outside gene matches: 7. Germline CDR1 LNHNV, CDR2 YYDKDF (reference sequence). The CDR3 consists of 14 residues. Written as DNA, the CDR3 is TGTGCCACCAGCAGCCCGGGACAGAGAGATGGCTACACCTTC. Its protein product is CATSSPGQRDGYTF.

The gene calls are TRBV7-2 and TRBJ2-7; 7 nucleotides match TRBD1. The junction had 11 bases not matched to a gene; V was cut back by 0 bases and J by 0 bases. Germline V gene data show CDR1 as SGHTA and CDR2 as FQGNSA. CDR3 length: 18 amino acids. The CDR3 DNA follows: TGTGCCAGCAGCTTAGCGCCCCCAGGACAGGTTGCCTCCTACGAGCAGTACTTC. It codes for CASSLAPPGQVASYEQYF.

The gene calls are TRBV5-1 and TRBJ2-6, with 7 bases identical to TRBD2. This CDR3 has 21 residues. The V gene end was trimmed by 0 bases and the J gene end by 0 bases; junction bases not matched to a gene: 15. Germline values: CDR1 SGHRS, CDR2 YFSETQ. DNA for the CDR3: TGCGCCAGCAGCTTGGCTCCTATGGGGAGCGGGGCCAACTCTGGGGCCAACGTCCTGACTTTC. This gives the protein CASSLAPMGSGANSGANVLTF.

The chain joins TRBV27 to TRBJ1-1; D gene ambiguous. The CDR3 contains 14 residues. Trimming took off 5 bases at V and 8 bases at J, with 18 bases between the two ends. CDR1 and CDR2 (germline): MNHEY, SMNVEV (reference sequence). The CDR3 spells CASSTPTPAGEAFF. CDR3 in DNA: TGTGCCAGCAGTACCCCTACACCGGCGGGGGAAGCTTTCTTT.

DNA of the CDR3: TGTGCCAGCTCACCATCTCGGCCAGGGGAGCGGAAAAATTCACCCCTCCACTTT. It yields the protein CASSPSRPGERKNSPLHF. The gene calls are TRBV18 and TRBJ1-6; D is possibly TRBD1 (6 bases). This CDR3 contains 18 residues. Germline values: CDR1 KGHSH, CDR2 LQKENI. Trimming shortened V by 2 bases and J by 7 bases, and 21 bases separated the two germline ends.

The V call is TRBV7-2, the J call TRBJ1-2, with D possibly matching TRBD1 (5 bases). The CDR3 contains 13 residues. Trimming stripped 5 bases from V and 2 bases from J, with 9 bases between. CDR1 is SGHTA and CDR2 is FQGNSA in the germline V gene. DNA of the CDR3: TGTGCCAGCAGCCTGGACACGAACTATGGCTACACCTTC. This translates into CASSLDTNYGYTF.

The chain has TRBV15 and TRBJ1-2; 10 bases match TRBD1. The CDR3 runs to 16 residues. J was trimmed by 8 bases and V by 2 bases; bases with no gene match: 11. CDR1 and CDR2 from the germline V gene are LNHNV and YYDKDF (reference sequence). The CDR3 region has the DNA TGTGCCACCAGCAGACCCCGGGACAGGGGATTTTACGGCTACACCTTC. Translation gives CATSRPRDRGFYGYTF.

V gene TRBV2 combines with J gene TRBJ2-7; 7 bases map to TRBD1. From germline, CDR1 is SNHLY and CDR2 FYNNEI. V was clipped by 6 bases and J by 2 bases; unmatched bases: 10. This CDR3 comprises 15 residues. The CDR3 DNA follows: TGTGCCAGCAGCCTCAAGGGACAGCAGACCTACGAGCAGTACTTC. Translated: CASSLKGQQTYEQYF.

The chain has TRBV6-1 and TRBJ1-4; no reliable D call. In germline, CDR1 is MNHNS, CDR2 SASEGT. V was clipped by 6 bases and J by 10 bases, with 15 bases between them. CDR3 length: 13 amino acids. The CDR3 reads CASRALLVGKLFF. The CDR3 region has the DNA TGTGCCAGCAGGGCCCTGCTCGTTGGAAAACTGTTTTTT.

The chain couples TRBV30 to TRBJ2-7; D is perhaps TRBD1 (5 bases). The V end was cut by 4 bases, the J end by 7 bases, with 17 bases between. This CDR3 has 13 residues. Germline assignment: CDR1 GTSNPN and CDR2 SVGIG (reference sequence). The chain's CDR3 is CAWKVQGVGEQYF. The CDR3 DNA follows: TGTGCCTGGAAGGTGCAGGGTGTTGGGGAGCAGTACTTC.

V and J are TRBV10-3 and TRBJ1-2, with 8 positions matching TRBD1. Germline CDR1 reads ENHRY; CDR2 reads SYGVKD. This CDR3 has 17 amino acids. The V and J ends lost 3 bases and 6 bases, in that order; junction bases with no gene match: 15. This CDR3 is CAISDPPPPRGRNGYTF. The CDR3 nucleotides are TGTGCCATCAGTGACCCACCACCCCCCAGGGGGCGGAATGGCTACACCTTC.

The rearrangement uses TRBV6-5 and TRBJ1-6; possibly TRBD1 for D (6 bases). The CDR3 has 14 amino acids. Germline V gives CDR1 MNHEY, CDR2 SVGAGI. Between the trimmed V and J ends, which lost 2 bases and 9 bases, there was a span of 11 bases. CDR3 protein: CASSYTTGISPLHF. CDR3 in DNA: TGTGCCAGCAGTTACACCACAGGGATTTCACCCCTCCACTTT.

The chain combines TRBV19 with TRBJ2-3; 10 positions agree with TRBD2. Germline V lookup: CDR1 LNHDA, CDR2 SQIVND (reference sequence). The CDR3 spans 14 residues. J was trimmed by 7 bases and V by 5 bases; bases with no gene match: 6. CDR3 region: CASSSSGGANTQYF. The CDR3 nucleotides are TGTGCCAGTAGTTCGAGCGGGGGGGCGAATACGCAGTATTTT.

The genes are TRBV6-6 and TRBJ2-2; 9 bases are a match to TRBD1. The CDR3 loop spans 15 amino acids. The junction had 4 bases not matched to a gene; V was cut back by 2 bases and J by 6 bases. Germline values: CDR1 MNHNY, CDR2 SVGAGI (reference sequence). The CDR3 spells CASSYGGQGPGELFF. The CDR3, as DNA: TGTGCCAGCAGTTACGGGGGACAGGGTCCCGGGGAGCTGTTTTTT.